This T cell receptor beta chain was recorded in a study of cytomegalovirus exposure and HLA in healthy donors. Study-wide findings and caveats: One cluster of highly shared sequence variants probably arose as a sequencing artifact.

The CDR3 spans 15 residues. V shed 7 bases and J shed 3 bases, with 17 bases lying between them. Germline V gene data show CDR1 as SGHTA and CDR2 as FQGNSA. Vbeta (60) and Jbeta (13) primers were used in the PCR. Clones were read by immunoSEQ multiplex PCR, and TCRdb kept only the in-frame ones, dropping some. The sample records approximately 180,000 clones, about an eighth being singletons. A note on this clone: What it binds is unknown.

This receptor was taken from a middle-aged man in good health and CMV-seropositive. The chain couples TRBV7-2 to TRBJ2-3; a weak D match, TRBD2 (5 bases). Sequenced input: PBMCs. The DNA of the CDR3 is TGTGCCAGCACCCCGGGGTCCTTGGGAACAGATACGCAGTATTTT. This sequence encodes CASTPGSLGTDTQYF.